Below, 21 T cell receptor beta chains from the same sample are listed, as sequenced in a study of T cell responses to AZD1222 COVID-19 vaccine. Clones were read by immunoSEQ multiplex PCR, and TCRdb kept only the in-frame ones, dropping some. The table records some 110,000 clones, 85% to 90% of them present only once. The sample here was peripheral blood, taken 28 days after the second AZD1222 dose. All receptors derive from an adult who received the AZD1222 COVID-19 vaccine.

The gene calls are TRBV11-2 and TRBJ2-7, with D perhaps given as TRBD1 or TRBD2 (5 bases each). V shed 5 bases and J shed 2 bases, with 16 bases lying between them. Germline loops: CDR1 SGHAT, CDR2 FQNNGV. This CDR3 is built from 15 residues. CDR3 residues: CASSRTGTATYEQYF. The DNA of the CDR3 is TGTGCCAGCAGCCGGACCGGGACGGCGACCTACGAGCAGTACTTC.

The chain employs TRBV27 and TRBJ1-4; the D gene is possibly TRBD1 (6 bases). The CDR3 consists of 15 residues. V shed 7 bases and J shed 7 bases, with 19 bases lying between them. In germline, CDR1 is MNHEY, CDR2 SMNVEV (reference sequence). DNA of the CDR3: TGTGCCAGCACTGATACCACACCGGGGGCTGAAAAACTGTTTTTT. Translated, it gives CASTDTTPGAEKLFF.

This chain connects TRBV9 to TRBJ2-7, with D possibly being TRBD1 (7 bases). This CDR3 comprises 14 residues. Trimming pared 3 bases from V and 5 bases from J, leaving 15 bases between. Germline V gene lookup returns CDR1 SGDLS and CDR2 YYNGEE. This CDR3 is CASSADRRGHEQYF. CDR3 coding DNA: TGTGCCAGCAGCGCGGACAGGAGGGGTCACGAGCAGTACTTC.

The rearrangement uses TRBV5-1 and TRBJ1-2; 8 bases fit TRBD1. The CDR3 covers 14 residues. Germline V gene lookup returns CDR1 SGHRS and CDR2 YFSETQ. Trimming cost V 4 bases and J 0 bases; bases outside gene matches: 2. The CDR3 reads CASSQTGANYGYTF. In DNA form, the CDR3 reads TGCGCCAGCAGCCAGACAGGGGCTAACTATGGCTACACCTTC. The full variable domain, in which reference TRBV5-1 and TRBJ1-2 provide the parts outside the CDR3, is KAGVTQTPRYLIKTRGQQVTLSCSPISGHRSVSWYQQTPGQGLQFLFEYFSETQRNKGNFPGRFSGRQFSNSRSEMNVSTLELGDSALYLCASSQTGANYGYTFGSGTRLTVV.

The J gene is TRBJ1-4, the V gene TRBV19; D is unclear. The V gene's germline CDR1 is LNHDA and CDR2 SQIVND (reference sequence). Trimming took off 6 bases at V and 0 bases at J, with 8 bases between the two ends. The CDR3 is 14 amino acids. CDR3: CASSSSATNEKLFF. The CDR3 DNA sequence: TGTGCCAGTAGCTCAAGCGCAACTAATGAAAAACTGTTTTTT.

V gene TRBV5-5 combines with J gene TRBJ2-1; D is unresolved. The CDR3 loop spans 9 amino acids. Trimming stripped 4 bases from V and 12 bases from J, with 5 bases between. Looked up from germline, CDR1 is SGHKS and CDR2 is YYEKEE (reference sequence). The CDR3 here is CASSAGQFF. DNA of the CDR3: TGTGCCAGCAGCGCTGGGCAGTTCTTC.

The chain couples TRBV5-4 to TRBJ1-1; 10 bases fit TRBD1. Per germline, CDR1 SGHNT and CDR2 YYREEE (reference sequence). The CDR3 length is 14 residues. V was pared by 4 bases and J by 4 bases, with 4 bases of the junction left unmatched. The CDR3 DNA follows: TGTGCCAGCAGCGGGGGACAGGGGCTCACTGAAGCTTTCTTT. It encodes CASSGGQGLTEAFF.

This sequence joins TRBV7-2 and TRBJ1-4; D not resolved. This CDR3 region has 15 residues. V was trimmed by 5 bases and J by 4 bases, leaving 14 bases between them. CDR1 and CDR2 (germline): SGHTA, FQGNSA. The CDR3 nucleotides read TGTGCCAGCAGCCCCCGGATAGCTTATAATGAAAAACTGTTTTTT. This codes for CASSPRIAYNEKLFF.

The table lists this clone with a count of one. The chain is built from TRBV30 and TRBJ1-5; D uncertain. V lost 3 bases and J 3 bases, leaving 9 bases between the germline ends. CDR1 and CDR2 from the germline V gene are GTSNPN and SVGIG (reference sequence). The CDR3 has 13 amino acids. DNA for the CDR3: TGTGCCTGGAGGGCCAACGACAATCAGCCCCAGCATTTT. Translation gives CAWRANDNQPQHF.

This CDR3 is CATSRATPFGEQYF. CDR3 nucleotides: TGTGCCACCAGCAGGGCAACCCCCTTTGGCGAGCAGTACTTC. The chain links TRBV15 to TRBJ2-7; D gene uncertain. This CDR3 spans 14 amino acids. Trimming stripped 3 bases from V and 6 bases from J, with 15 bases between. CDR1 and CDR2 from the germline V gene are LNHNV and YYDKDF (reference sequence).

The chain recombines TRBV18 with TRBJ1-1, with D perhaps matching TRBD1 (6 bases). From germline, CDR1 is KGHSH and CDR2 LQKENI. The CDR3 has 14 amino acids. V was clipped by 6 bases and J by 4 bases, with 15 bases between them. The CDR3 nucleotides are TGTGCCAGCTCTCCCCAGGGGTTCGGCACTGAAGCTTTCTTT. The encoded protein is CASSPQGFGTEAFF.

The V call is TRBV19, the J call TRBJ2-1; no reliable D call. This CDR3 contains 12 residues. From germline, CDR1 is LNHDA and CDR2 SQIVND (reference sequence). With 6 bases removed from V and 11 bases from J, the gap between germline ends came to 14 bases. This CDR3 reads CASRHGVRKQFF. The CDR3 DNA reads as TGTGCCAGTAGACATGGAGTACGTAAGCAGTTCTTC.

The rearrangement uses TRBV29-1 and TRBJ2-1, with 9 bases fitting TRBD2. Germline assignment: CDR1 SQVTM and CDR2 ANQGSEA. This CDR3 comprises 17 residues. The J segment lost 7 bases and the V segment lost 4 bases, leaving 17 bases of the junction unmatched. The CDR3 loop reads CSVGGSSGSWAGNEQFF. The CDR3 nucleotides are TGCAGCGTTGGAGGTAGTAGCGGGAGCTGGGCAGGGAATGAGCAGTTCTTC.

The J gene is TRBJ2-7, the V gene TRBV7-9; D call uncertain. This CDR3 is built from 12 residues. Germline CDR1 is SEHNR and CDR2 is FQNEAQ (reference sequence). V lost 2 bases, J lost 6 bases, and 8 bases lay in between. The CDR3: CASSLLLGEQYF. For the CDR3, the DNA is TGTGCCAGCAGCTTACTCCTAGGCGAGCAGTACTTC. Drawing the rest from reference TRBV7-9 and TRBJ2-7, the complete variable domain is DTGVSQNPRHKITKRGQNVTFRCDPISEHNRLYWYRQTLGQGPEFLTYFQNEAQLEKSRLLSDRFSAERPKGSFSTLEIQRTEQGDSAMYLCASSLLLGEQYFGPGTRLTVT.

The chain joins TRBV5-1 to TRBJ1-1; TRBD1 aligns across 7 bases. Per germline, CDR1 SGHRS and CDR2 YFSETQ. The CDR3 consists of 14 residues. V was pared by 4 bases and J by 5 bases, with 8 bases of the junction left unmatched. In DNA form, the CDR3 reads TGCGCCAGCAGCCAGGAGACAGGGTGGACTGAAGCTTTCTTT. Translating it yields CASSQETGWTEAFF.

The chain recombines TRBV6-2 or TRBV6-3 with TRBJ1-1, with D uncertain. CDR3 length: 13 amino acids. The ends were cut back, 2 bases at V and 0 bases at J, with 4 bases in the middle. Germline V gives CDR1 MNHEY, CDR2 SVGEGT. The chain's CDR3 is CASSYLVNTEAFF. Here the CDR3 DNA reads TGTGCCAGCAGTTACCTCGTGAACACTGAAGCTTTCTTT.

The V and J genes are TRBV18 and TRBJ2-5, with 9 bases matching TRBD2. Germline CDR1 reads KGHSH; CDR2 reads LQKENI. The CDR3 runs 13 residues. V gave up 5 bases and J gave up 3 bases; unmatched junction bases: 1. The CDR3 here is CASSSSGKETQYF. DNA of the CDR3: TGTGCCAGCTCATCTAGCGGGAAAGAGACCCAGTACTTC. The full variable domain, with the rest looked up from reference TRBV18 and TRBJ2-5, is NAGVMQNPRHLVRRRGQEARLRCSPMKGHSHVYWYRQLPEEGLKFMVYLQKENIIDESGMPKERFSAEFPKEGPSILRIQQVVRGDSAAYFCASSSSGKETQYFGPGTRLLVL.

The chain couples TRBV7-8 to TRBJ1-2, with D tentatively TRBD1 (6 bases). Germline CDR1 reads SGHVS; CDR2 reads FQNEAQ. Trimming took off 2 bases at V and 2 bases at J, with 24 bases between the two ends. This CDR3 spans 19 amino acids. In DNA, the CDR3 is TGTGCCAGCAGCTTACCTTGGTTCGGGGGGCCAAACCCGAACTATGGCTACACCTTC. This codes for CASSLPWFGGPNPNYGYTF.

This clone was observed once. The chain carries TRBV28 and TRBJ1-6; 7 positions agree with TRBD1. From germline, CDR1 is MDHEN and CDR2 SYDVKM. CDR3 length equals 17 residues. V lost 3 bases, J lost 6 bases, and 11 bases stayed unmatched. CDR3 bases: TGTGCCAGCAGTTTCTCCACCCTACAGGGGCTTAATTCACCCCTCCACTTT. It yields the protein CASSFSTLQGLNSPLHF.

This clone was detected only a few times. This rearrangement joins TRBV7-3 to TRBJ1-5; D not resolved. The CDR3 consists of 13 residues. Germline CDR1 SGHTA, CDR2 FQGTGA. V lost 2 bases to trimming and J lost 0 bases, with 2 bases between them. The CDR3 spells CASSLSSNQPQHF. As DNA, the CDR3 is TGTGCCAGCAGCTTATCTAGCAATCAGCCCCAGCATTTT.

The chain combines TRBV11-3 with TRBJ2-2; D is unclear. CDR1 and CDR2 from the germline V gene are SGHNT and YENEEA. V dropped 5 bases and J dropped 4 bases, with 2 bases sitting between them. The CDR3 is made up of 11 amino acids. The CDR3 here is CASSRTGELFF. The DNA for the CDR3 is TGTGCCAGCAGCCGCACCGGGGAGCTGTTTTTT.